This section outlines one TCR beta chain sequence together with its context. Its specificity is unknown. This specimen comes from a study of T-cell memory formation after mild COVID-19. The wider study: Each donor largely had its own TCR clusters.

General observations from the study: Prior to infection, memory already included some responding clones, suggesting cross-reactive memory joined.

Constant-segment primers served in 5'RACE that generated TCR alpha and TCR beta cDNA libraries bearing sample barcodes and UMIs. Each CDR3 protein is one row after TCRdb ran MiXCR on the 5' RACE reads. The profile shows approximately 290,000 distinct CDR3 sequences, 15% of them singletons. Per germline, CDR1 LGHNA and CDR2 YSLEER. The CDR3 totals 15 residues. After removal of 4 bases from V and 5 bases from J, the junction contained 8 bases not matched to a gene. The chain uses TRBV4-3 and TRBJ2-3; 8 nucleotides line up with TRBD1. Input material: PBMCs or a T cell subset sorted from them (not recorded which). This TCR derives from a man between 18 and 29 years old who had mild COVID-19 (a few samples of this study predate the infection). Cell type and time point are not known. The CDR3 protein is CASSRTGGAVDTQYF. The DNA of the CDR3 is TGCGCCAGCAGCCGTACAGGGGGTGCGGTAGATACGCAGTATTTT.